Detailed here is one T cell receptor (beta chain). Its antigen is unknown. Base quality data are lacking; no much larger clone is found one base away. The source of the sample is a study of persistence of HIV-infected CD4 T cells (dated by TCRdb to about 2020). About the study as a whole: CMV- and HIV-1 Gag-responding CD4+ T cells were isolated from ART-treated individuals so that antigen-driven clonal expansion of HIV-1-infected cells could be examined. Suppressive ART had been received by participants for a median of roughly eight years. Peripheral blood samples of up to 180 mL were obtained at multiple time points, with the exception of two participants, for whom leukapheresis was performed at a single time point. The clonality of all cells in each sorted population was assessed by TCRbeta sequencing, whereas the clonality of infected cells was assessed by proviral sequencing. For the TCR cluster analysis across participants, about 8 participants were included for CMV and about seven participants for Gag.

Including cysteine and phenylalanine, the CDR3 has 14 amino acids. Left in the record is the CDR3 DNA by itself, 42 bases read in frame from the first base. CDR1 and CDR2, per the germline V gene (reference sequence), are LGHDT and YNNKEL. The junction carries 10 bases between V and J, which are trimmed by 3 bases and 1 base respectively. Findings and caveats that apply to the study as a whole: Degenerate expanded CDR3beta sequences were enriched in antigen-responding cells, suggesting convergent selection of CD4+ responses to CMV and Gag. Bulk TCR analyses could not be limited to the rare CMV-responding cells that actually contained HIV-1 proviruses. TCRbeta richness in CMV- and Gag-responding cells was significantly lower than in anti-CD3/anti-CD28-responding cells; CMV-responding cells had higher oligoclonality than CD3/CD28-stimulated and Gag-responding cells. Only a small number of individuals took part in the study, and only a limited range of antigens was tested. TCR oligoclonality correlated with proviral oligoclonality within the same sorted populations.

Reading the label with the study, this specimen's treatment or condition is: suppressive antiretroviral therapy. Cells were stimulated with lysates of CMV-infected fibroblasts at roughly 11 ug/mL. Memory CD4+ T cells that did not respond, being CD40L-negative, CD69-negative and CD45RO-high, were sorted as memory populations depleted of antigen-responding cells. Participants were HIV-1-infected adults who started suppressive ART during chronic infection. Participants had undetectable plasma HIV-1 RNA below 50 copies/mL for at least 4 years. To be included, participants needed a CD4+ T cell count above 400 cells/uL and a positive CMV serology. Before stimulation, PBMCs were isolated using density centrifugation and depleted of CD8+ T cells. Stimulation of CD8-depleted PBMCs was carried out for 15 to 20 hours with anti-CD28/CD49d costimulation, CD40-blocking antibody and enfuvirtide, to prevent new infections. Cells were sorted on a Beckman Coulter MoFlo Legacy or XDP sorter, with propidium iodide excluding dead cells. Genomic DNA was extracted with the QIAamp DNA Mini Kit for samples above one million cells, otherwise with the Quick-DNA Microprep Kit.

The immunoSEQ hsTCRB assay version 4, run in survey mode, was used to sequence TCRbeta repertoires from genomic DNA. Genomic DNA was diluted to about 10 ng/uL, and up to 1 ug per sample was used for TCRbeta sequencing. The study's processing was this. ImmunoSeq Analyzer 3.0 was used for analysis of TCRbeta data, and diversity was computed on productive nucleotide rearrangements. Using the Immunarch R package, lower-bound TCR diversity was estimated with the improved Chao index and clonality was estimated with the Gini coefficient. Different nucleotide rearrangements encoding the same CDR3beta amino acid sequence were treated as distinct clonotypes. Differential abundance analysis identified TCRbeta sequences significantly enriched in antigen-responding cells relative to anti-CD3/anti-CD28-activated cells. TCRs were clustered by predicted peptide-MHC specificity with GLIPH2, both within individual participants and across merged participant data sets. TCRdb stores this immuneACCESS table with in-frame sequences only. Part of the clones is absent; in the studies checked, under half of the shortfall reflects unresolved V genes, and no reason is known for the rest. From that table come the V and J calls and clone size; the DNA was used to work out D and trimming. The sample table holds 25,000 to 35,000 clones, of which 78% were seen once. Roughly 0.81% of the sample is held by the ten biggest clonotypes.

Rearrangement joined TRBV3-1 (or the pseudogene TRBV3-2) to TRBJ2-7; possibly the D gene is TRBD1, per 5 matching bases. The specimen was CD4+ T cells sorted from PBMCs after roughly 18-hour stimulation, collected from a patient who received antiretroviral therapy. This specimen's cell subset or site label, interpreted: CD40L-CD69- CD45RO-high memory CD4 T cells not responding to CMV lysate. This clonotype originated in an adult woman with HIV who was CMV-seropositive. The CDR3 reads as follows: CASSQDHRSYEQYF. The DNA reads TGTGCCAGCAGCCAGGACCACAGGTCCTACGAGCAGTACTTC.